This T cell receptor (beta chain) was retrieved from a study of T cell responses to AZD1222 COVID-19 vaccine. This table comes from immunoSEQ multiplex PCR, and its TCRdb copy is limited to in-frame clones, with some not included. The profile shows some 140,000 clones, roughly 90% of them singletons. Germline CDR1 reads SGHVS; CDR2 reads FQNEAQ. Unmatched junction bases numbered 5, after V lost 3 bases and J lost 6 bases. This CDR3 comprises 15 residues. Study outcomes and limitations: Compared with day 0, the breadth and depth of the Spike-specific TCR repertoire rose significantly after two doses of AZD1222. Close to half of all spike-specific TCRs reportedly target regions of the variants that are unmutated. Just a handful of AZD1222 recipients tested seropositive at baseline. The donors showed a predominance of white British ancestry and of females, with possible underestimation of clonal diversity.

Regarding this clone: The target antigen is unknown.

The rearrangement links TRBV7-8 to TRBJ2-2, with 9 bases lining up with TRBD1. The sequence was collected from an adult in good health. Sequencing was performed on peripheral blood, taken on day 0 of MenACWY control vaccination. Written as DNA, the CDR3 is TGTGCCAGCAGCTTGGGGACAGGGCACCCCGGGGAGCTGTTTTTT. Its protein product is CASSLGTGHPGELFF.